These 32 T cell receptor beta chains were all obtained from the same sample, sequenced in a study of OX40 agonist ivuxolimab in advanced cancers. Profiling relied on immunoSEQ multiplex PCR, and the TCRdb table lists in-frame clones only, not all of them. The data show tens of thousands of clones, around 93% seen once. The sample was CD4+ or CD8+ T cells sorted from blood, taken in a trial of the OX40 agonist ivuxolimab. These receptor sequences come from an adult with an advanced solid tumor such as melanoma, head and neck, liver or kidney cancer.

This clone was detected once. V usage is TRBV10-3 and J usage is TRBJ2-5; 9 nucleotides agree with TRBD2. Germline CDR1 ENHRY, CDR2 SYGVKD. The CDR3 has 16 residues. The ends lost 4 bases at V and 4 bases at J; junction bases unmatched: 10. CDR3: CAISGMSGGSGETQYF. CDR3 sequence (DNA): TGTGCCATCAGTGGAATGAGCGGGGGGTCGGGAGAGACCCAGTACTTC.

The count of this clone is one. The chain links TRBV4-3 to TRBJ2-1, with TRBD2 matching over 7 bases. The CDR3 covers 16 residues. The V gene's germline CDR1 is LGHNA and CDR2 YSLEER. Germline trimming cut 1 base from V and 0 bases from J; bases unmatched to any gene: 3. This chain's CDR3 is CASSQGTGGSYNEQFF. In nucleotides, the CDR3 is TGCGCCAGCAGCCAAGGGACGGGAGGCTCCTACAATGAGCAGTTCTTC.

This clone appeared once. The chain uses TRBV18 and TRBJ2-7; D may be TRBD2 (6 bases). Germline CDR1 KGHSH, CDR2 LQKENI. V lost 6 bases and J lost 5, with 20 bases in between. The CDR3 contains 15 residues. CDR3 DNA: TGTGCCAGCTCGGTCCCCGGGCCCCGGAGGGACGAGCAGTACTTC. Translation gives CASSVPGPRRDEQYF.

The rearrangement joins TRBV19 to TRBJ2-3; D is ambiguous. V was clipped by 3 bases and J by 2 bases, with 0 bases between them. The CDR3 is made up of 11 amino acids. Germline CDR1 and CDR2: LNHDA and SQIVND (reference sequence). In nucleotides, the CDR3 is TGTGCCAGTAGTATCACAGATACGCAGTATTTT. Its protein product is CASSITDTQYF. The entire variable domain, with the rest obtained from reference TRBV19 and TRBJ2-3, is as follows: DGGITQSPKYLFRKEGQNVTLSCEQNLNHDAMYWYRQDPGQGLRLIYYSQIVNDFQKGDIAEGYSVSREKKESFPLTVTSAQKNPTAFYLCASSITDTQYFGPGTRLTVL.

The rearrangement uses TRBV4-3 and TRBJ2-4, with 7 bases matching TRBD2. Trimming removed 0 bases from V and 1 base from J; junction bases left unmatched: 6. CDR1 and CDR2 (germline): LGHNA, YSLEER. CDR3 length: 17 amino acids. The CDR3 DNA reads TGCGCCAGCAGCCAAGATATAGCGGGCCGGGCCAAAAACATTCAGTACTTC. Its translation: CASSQDIAGRAKNIQYF.

This clone was detected a few times. The gene calls are TRBV27 and TRBJ2-3, with 7 bases matching TRBD2. Germline trimming cut 5 bases from V and 0 bases from J; bases unmatched to any gene: 8. This CDR3 contains 16 residues. The V gene's germline CDR1 is MNHEY and CDR2 SMNVEV (reference sequence). CDR3 sequence reads: CASSTRASGSTDTQYF. CDR3 coding DNA: TGTGCCAGCAGTACAAGGGCTAGCGGAAGCACAGATACGCAGTATTTT.

The V call is TRBV12-2, the J call TRBJ1-4; TRBD1 is taken as the D call from the table, unchecked against the DNA. TRBV12-2 is termed a pseudogene. The CDR3 contains 13 residues. CDR3 loop: CASCHATNEKLFF. As DNA, the CDR3 is TGTGCAAGTTGTCATGCAACTAATGAAAAACTGTTTTTT.

The chain is built from TRBV4-1 and TRBJ2-7, with TRBD2 matching 11 bases. Germline-derived CDR1 and CDR2 are MGHRA and YSYEKL. The CDR3 is 15 residues long. J lost 6 bases, V lost 4 bases, and 8 bases had no gene match. The CDR3 nucleotides are TGCGCCAGCAGCCCCCTAGGAGGACTAGCGGGCGAGCAGTACTTC. Its protein is CASSPLGGLAGEQYF.

The chain couples TRBV11-1 to TRBJ2-7; possibly TRBD1 or TRBD2 for D (5 bases each). Germline assignment: CDR1 SGHAT and CDR2 FQDESV (reference sequence). Trimming took 5 bases from V and 9 from J, leaving 14 bases between them. The CDR3 totals 12 residues. CDR3 nucleotides: TGTGCCAGCAGCCCGGGGACCCACCTGCAGTACTTC. It translates to CASSPGTHLQYF. Supplemented by reference TRBV11-1 and TRBJ2-7, the full variable domain reads EAEVAQSPRYKITEKSQAVAFWCDPISGHATLYWYRQILGQGPELLVQFQDESVVDDSQLPKDRFSAERLKGVDSTLKIQPAELGDSAMYLCASSPGTHLQYFGPGTRLTVT.

This clone is a singleton in its sample. The DNA for the CDR3 is TGCGCCAGCAGCTTCGTAGCAGGGGGTAGAAGTGGCTACACCTTC. This translates into CASSFVAGGRSGYTF. The genes are TRBV5-1 and TRBJ1-2; 7 bases match TRBD1. The germline V gene has CDR1 SGHRS and CDR2 YFSETQ. The CDR3 is 15 residues long. The V segment lost 2 bases and the J segment 7 bases; nucleotides outside the gene matches: 11.

This sequence joins TRBV6-6 and TRBJ2-3; D possibly corresponds to TRBD2 (5 bases). This CDR3 region has 15 residues. V lost 2 bases and J lost 0, with 9 bases in between. Germline V lookup: CDR1 MNHNY, CDR2 SVGAGI (reference sequence). CDR3 sequence (DNA): TGTGCCAGCAGTTACATAGCGCAGAGCACAGATACGCAGTATTTT. This gives the protein CASSYIAQSTDTQYF.

This rearrangement joins TRBV7-9 to TRBJ2-5; no definite D call. Per the germline V gene, CDR1 is SEHNR and CDR2 is FQNEAQ (reference sequence). Trimming took off 5 bases at V and 2 bases at J, with 12 bases between the two ends. The CDR3 extends over 14 amino acids. The CDR3 is CASSPPRPQETQYF. CDR3 nucleotide sequence: TGTGCCAGCAGCCCACCGAGACCACAAGAGACCCAGTACTTC.

The J gene is TRBJ2-7, the V gene TRBV28, with TRBD1 matching over 8 bases. The junction had 3 bases not matched to a gene; V was cut back by 2 bases and J by 3 bases. CDR3 length: 14 residues. In germline, CDR1 is MDHEN, CDR2 SYDVKM. The CDR3 coding sequence is TGTGCCAGCAGTTTACAGGGGGCTTACTACGAGCAGTACTTC. It encodes CASSLQGAYYEQYF.

The V gene is TRBV28, the J gene TRBJ2-1; the D gene could be TRBD1 or TRBD2 (5 bases each). The CDR3 contains 18 residues. Trimming took 3 bases from V and 11 from J, leaving 29 bases between them. Germline CDR1 MDHEN, CDR2 SYDVKM. The DNA for the CDR3 is TGTGCCAGCAGTTTCCCTTCGGACATTTCGAGCGGCCGTCGTCAGCAGTTCTTC. Translating gives CASSFPSDISSGRRQQFF. Looking up the rest from reference TRBV28 and TRBJ2-1 gives the full variable domain: DVKVTQSSRYLVKRTGEKVFLECVQDMDHENMFWYRQDPGLGLRLIYFSYDVKMKEKGDIPEGYSVSREKKERFSLILESASTNQTSMYLCASSFPSDISSGRRQQFFGPGTRLTVL.

The J gene is TRBJ2-7, the V gene TRBV7-6, with 11 nucleotides matching TRBD1. V trimming: 5 bases; J trimming: 5 bases; junction bases outside the gene matches: 8. The germline V gene encodes CDR1 SGHVS and CDR2 FNYEAQ. The CDR3 length is 15 residues. CDR3 nucleotides: TGTGCCAGCAGCAGCCCCGGGACAGGGGGTCACGAGCAGTACTTC. It is translated as CASSSPGTGGHEQYF.

The chain uses TRBV29-1 and TRBJ1-2, with 7 positions matching TRBD1. The CDR3 spans 12 residues. Germline V gives CDR1 SQVTM, CDR2 ANQGSEA. The V gene end was trimmed by 3 bases and the J gene end by 10 bases; junction bases not matched to a gene: 8. This CDR3 is CSVDPYQGDYTF. CDR3 DNA: TGCAGCGTTGACCCGTACCAGGGGGACTACACCTTC. Full variable domain (rest looked up from reference TRBV29-1 and TRBJ1-2): SAVISQKPSRDICQRGTSLTIQCQVDSQVTMMFWYRQQPGQSLTLIATANQGSEATYESGFVIDKFPISRPNLTFSTLTVSNMSPEDSSIYLCSVDPYQGDYTFGSGTRLTVV.

The genes are TRBV28 and TRBJ2-5; 8 nucleotides align to TRBD2. This CDR3 is 15 amino acids long. Germline V lookup: CDR1 MDHEN, CDR2 SYDVKM. The ends lost 3 bases at V and 3 bases at J; junction bases unmatched: 6. This chain's CDR3 is CASSFQREKEETQYF. Written as DNA, the CDR3 is TGTGCCAGCAGTTTCCAGCGGGAGAAAGAAGAGACCCAGTACTTC. Supplemented by reference TRBV28 and TRBJ2-5, the full variable domain reads DVKVTQSSRYLVKRTGEKVFLECVQDMDHENMFWYRQDPGLGLRLIYFSYDVKMKEKGDIPEGYSVSREKKERFSLILESASTNQTSMYLCASSFQREKEETQYFGPGTRLLVL.

The V and J genes are TRBV4-2 and TRBJ2-7; weak D call: TRBD2 (5 bases). The germline gives CDR1 LGHNA, CDR2 YNFKEQ. Deletions cut 4 bases from V and 3 bases from J, with 10 bases between. CDR3 size: 13 residues. In DNA, the CDR3 is TGTGCCAGCAGCCCTGGACTCCACTACGAGCAGTACTTC. Translating gives CASSPGLHYEQYF.

V and J are TRBV4-2 and TRBJ1-2; 7 nucleotides line up with TRBD1. The CDR3 has 15 residues. The V gene's germline CDR1 is LGHNA and CDR2 YNFKEQ. Losses at the gene ends were 3 bases for V and 4 bases for J; bases not matched to a gene: 8. The CDR3 nucleotides read TGTGCCAGCAGCCATAACACAGGGGATGGCTATGGCTACACCTTC. This encodes CASSHNTGDGYGYTF.

The gene calls are TRBV4-1 and TRBJ2-4, with D uncertain. Per germline, CDR1 MGHRA and CDR2 YSYEKL. V lost 3 bases, J lost 0 bases, and 15 bases lay in between. The CDR3 covers 17 residues. The CDR3 DNA reads as TGCGCCAGCAGCCAGGCGCCGGTTCAGCTAGCCAAAAACATTCAGTACTTC. It is translated as CASSQAPVQLAKNIQYF.

The V gene is TRBV27, the J gene TRBJ1-1; D is ambiguous. Germline assignment: CDR1 MNHEY and CDR2 SMNVEV (reference sequence). V was trimmed by 2 bases and J by 3 bases, leaving 7 bases between them. This CDR3 has 13 amino acids. The CDR3 nucleotides are TGTGCCAGCAGTTTACAAAGATACACTGAAGCTTTCTTT. This encodes CASSLQRYTEAFF.

The rearrangement joins TRBV2 to TRBJ2-1; the match to TRBD2 covers 7 bases. The CDR3 sequence is 15 residues long. Germline V gives CDR1 SNHLY, CDR2 FYNNEI. Trimming cost V 8 bases and J 6 bases; bases outside gene matches: 13. The CDR3 bases are TGTGCCAGCGGACTACTGGGCGGGAGAGGCAATGAGCAGTTCTTC. Its protein is CASGLLGGRGNEQFF.

V is TRBV6-6 and J is TRBJ2-7, with D possibly being TRBD2 (5 bases). V was cut by 4 bases and J by 2 bases, with 9 bases left in between. CDR1 is MNHNY, CDR2 SVGAGI, per germline (reference sequence). CDR3 length equals 13 residues. The CDR3 DNA reads as TGTGCCAGCAGTTCCCTAGCCGCCTACGAGCAGTACTTC. Translating gives CASSSLAAYEQYF.

The genes are TRBV13 and TRBJ2-7; TRBD1 is a possible D gene (6 bases). The CDR3 spans 14 residues. V was clipped by 3 bases and J by 0 bases, with 9 bases between them. From germline, CDR1 is PRHDT and CDR2 FYEKMQ (reference sequence). This chain's CDR3 is CASSFRDNSYEQYF. The CDR3 DNA is TGTGCCAGCAGCTTTAGGGACAACTCCTACGAGCAGTACTTC.

This chain joins TRBV5-1 and TRBJ2-7, with 7 bases lining up with TRBD1. Germline-derived CDR1 and CDR2 are SGHRS and YFSETQ. The CDR3 is 16 amino acids. J gave up 7 bases and V 2 bases, and 15 bases lay outside the gene matches. The DNA for the CDR3 is TGCGCCAGCAGCTTACCTCGACAGGGTTCTTCCCCTGAGCAGTACTTC. Amino acid sequence: CASSLPRQGSSPEQYF.

In its sample, this clone was seen once. V and J are TRBV9 and TRBJ2-5, with TRBD2 matching over 9 bases. Unmatched junction bases numbered 7, after V lost 3 bases and J lost 1 base. This CDR3 spans 16 amino acids. The germline CDR1 and CDR2 sequences are SGDLS and YYNGEE. The CDR3 DNA reads as TGTGCCAGCAGCGCAAGCGGGAGGTCGGGCCAAGAGACCCAGTACTTC. It codes for CASSASGRSGQETQYF.

The genes are TRBV7-9 and TRBJ2-7; D is possibly TRBD1 (6 bases). The CDR3 has 15 residues. Germline CDR1 SEHNR, CDR2 FQNEAQ (reference sequence). V lost 1 base and J 6 bases, leaving 16 bases between the germline ends. The CDR3 region has the DNA TGTGCCAGCAGCTTAGTTTGGGCCTCAGGGGCCGAGCAGTACTTC. Translated, it gives CASSLVWASGAEQYF.

The V and J genes are TRBV29-1 and TRBJ2-7; 7 bases map to TRBD2. The ends lost 6 bases at V and 3 bases at J; junction bases unmatched: 8. This CDR3 region has 13 residues. Germline values: CDR1 SQVTM, CDR2 ANQGSEA. This CDR3 reads CSVGGGLHYEQYF. CDR3 sequence (DNA): TGCAGCGTAGGCGGGGGACTCCACTACGAGCAGTACTTC.

V gene TRBV7-9 combines with J gene TRBJ2-3; tentatively, D is TRBD1 (6 bases). In germline, CDR1 is SEHNR, CDR2 FQNEAQ (reference sequence). The CDR3 sequence is 17 residues long. The V end lost 7 bases, the J end lost 2 bases, and 22 bases lay between the germline ends. The CDR3 DNA reads as TGTGCCAGCAATACCCCCTATCAGGCAGGGGACACAGATACGCAGTATTTT. This gives the protein CASNTPYQAGDTDTQYF. Using reference TRBV7-9 and TRBJ2-3 for the parts outside the CDR3, the full variable domain is DTGVSQNPRHKITKRGQNVTFRCDPISEHNRLYWYRQTLGQGPEFLTYFQNEAQLEKSRLLSDRFSAERPKGSFSTLEIQRTEQGDSAMYLCASNTPYQAGDTDTQYFGPGTRLTVL.

The chain carries TRBV19 and TRBJ2-7; D is unresolved. Trimming cost V 5 bases and J 6 bases, with 11 bases left between them. CDR1 is LNHDA and CDR2 is SQIVND in the germline V gene (reference sequence). CDR3 length: 12 residues. The CDR3 DNA is TGTGCCAGTAGTTTATCCACGGGCGAGCAGTACTTC. Amino acid sequence: CASSLSTGEQYF.

The rearrangement links TRBV19 to TRBJ1-1, with TRBD1 identical over 7 bases. Germline CDR1 is LNHDA and CDR2 is SQIVND (reference sequence). The CDR3 totals 14 residues. Trimming cost V 4 bases and J 1 base; bases outside gene matches: 3. CDR3: CASSRYRGNTEAFF. CDR3 coding DNA: TGTGCCAGTAGTAGATACAGGGGGAACACTGAAGCTTTCTTT.

V and J are TRBV27 and TRBJ1-6; 7 nucleotides match TRBD1. The germline CDR1 and CDR2 sequences are MNHEY and SMNVEV (reference sequence). V was clipped by 6 bases and J by 7 bases; unmatched bases: 9. The length of the CDR3 is 15 residues. CDR3 residues: CASRTRDSANSPLHF. CDR3 in DNA: TGTGCCAGCAGAACCAGGGACAGCGCGAATTCACCCCTCCACTTT.